Listed below are T cell receptor beta chains from one sample, sequenced in a study of T-cell reconstitution after alpha-beta-depleted transplantation in children. TCRdb re-derived calls from the PCR reads in MiXCR, one entry per CDR3 protein. The table records some 550,000 distinct CDR3 sequences, roughly 24% of them present only once. The starting material was PBMCs, mostly from graft donor cells, obtained 360 days after TCRalphabeta/CD19-depleted stem cell transplant. These TCRs come from a boy younger than two who had a stem cell transplant for acute myeloid leukemia, so the T cells may come from the graft donor. Each CDR3 is given with its conserved first and last residue. Fields, in order: CDR3 DNA, CDR3 protein, D gene, J gene, V gene, clone size. D genes are given only for firm matches. Clone size, where shown, is once, few, many, or a class for clones that have expanded.

CDR3 DNA: TGTGCCAGCAGCTTGGAGGCGGGCCGGCACGGCTACACCTTC
CDR3 protein: CASSLEAGRHGYTF
D gene: -
J gene: TRBJ1-2
V gene: TRBV5-6
clone size: few

CDR3 DNA: TGCAGTGCTAGTGAGACCTGGGGGGATACGCAGTATTTT
CDR3 protein: CSASETWGDTQYF
D gene: -
J gene: TRBJ2-3
V gene: TRBV20-1
clone size: few

CDR3 DNA: TGTGCCAGCAGTTCTCAAGCGGGGGGGGAGACCCAGTACTTC
CDR3 protein: CASSSQAGGETQYF
D gene: TRBD2
J gene: TRBJ2-5
V gene: TRBV28
clone size: -

CDR3 DNA: TGCAGCGTTGAAGGCGACAGGGTGGTAGGGAATGAGCAGTTCTTC
CDR3 protein: CSVEGDRVVGNEQFF
D gene: TRBD1
J gene: TRBJ2-1
V gene: TRBV29-1
clone size: many

CDR3 DNA: TGTGCCAGCAGCTTAGGCCCGCCCTACGAGCAGTACTTC
CDR3 protein: CASSLGPPYEQYF
D gene: -
J gene: TRBJ2-7
V gene: TRBV7-2
clone size: many

CDR3 DNA: TGCAGTGCCCAAAACTCGGAGCGGGGGGGTAACGAGCAGTACTTC
CDR3 protein: CSAQNSERGGNEQYF
D gene: TRBD2
J gene: TRBJ2-7
V gene: TRBV20-1
clone size: few

CDR3 DNA: TGTGCCAGCAGCTTTTCGCCAGGACGGTTCTTC
CDR3 protein: CASSFSPGRFF
D gene: -
J gene: TRBJ2-1
V gene: TRBV7-6
clone size: -

CDR3 DNA: TGTGCCAGCAGTTTGGCGGCAGGAGCCTACGAGCAGTACTTC
CDR3 protein: CASSLAAGAYEQYF
D gene: -
J gene: TRBJ2-7
V gene: TRBV28
clone size: many

CDR3 DNA: TGTGCCAGCTCACTCCCGGGACTCCAGACCCCCACCGGGGAGCTGTTTTTT
CDR3 protein: CASSLPGLQTPTGELFF
D gene: -
J gene: TRBJ2-2
V gene: TRBV18
clone size: -

CDR3 DNA: TGTGCCAGCGCAGCGGGGGCTGTCTACGAGCAGTACTTC
CDR3 protein: CASAAGAVYEQYF
D gene: TRBD2
J gene: TRBJ2-7
V gene: TRBV6-1
clone size: -

CDR3 DNA: TGTGCCAGCAGTTTCCAGGGGGGGGGTACTGAAGCTTTCTTT
CDR3 protein: CASSFQGGGTEAFF
D gene: TRBD1
J gene: TRBJ1-1
V gene: TRBV12-3/TRBV12-4
clone size: -